One sample yielded the 32 T cell receptor beta chains listed below, sequenced in a study of blood T cell repertoires in COVID-19. Assay: immunoSEQ multiplex PCR; the TCRdb copy retains only in-frame clones and omits some. The sample holds about 20,000 clones, more than 85% seen once. Sequenced sample: peripheral blood. The receptors were sampled from a woman aged 45-65 years with active COVID-19.

This chain uses TRBV5-5 with TRBJ2-7; 7 bases line up with TRBD1. Germline CDR1 is SGHKS and CDR2 is YYEKEE (reference sequence). V gave up 2 bases and J gave up 3 bases; unmatched junction bases: 8. CDR3 size: 15 residues. CDR3 loop: CASSFGAGGVYEQYF. As DNA, the CDR3 is TGTGCCAGCAGCTTTGGGGCAGGGGGAGTCTACGAGCAGTACTTC.

By proportion, this clone is medium-sized. V is TRBV2 and J is TRBJ2-7, with 7 positions matching TRBD2. Germline loops: CDR1 SNHLY, CDR2 FYNNEI. Losses at the gene ends were 8 bases for V and 5 bases for J; bases not matched to a gene: 9. This CDR3 has 13 amino acids. CDR3 nucleotides: TGTGCCAGCGGAACGAGACTAGCAGACGAGCAGTACTTC. This codes for CASGTRLADEQYF.

DNA of the CDR3: TGTGCCAGCAGCTTGGCAGTGACCGGGGAGCTGTTTTTT. This gives the protein CASSLAVTGELFF. The chain links TRBV5-4 to TRBJ2-2; D is unclear. Looked up from germline, CDR1 is SGHNT and CDR2 is YYREEE (reference sequence). The CDR3 covers 13 residues. V lost 0 bases to trimming and J lost 5 bases, with 5 bases between them.

This chain links TRBV20-1 with TRBJ2-2; D ambiguous. V lost 3 bases and J 1 base, leaving 6 bases between the germline ends. The CDR3 has 13 amino acids. From germline, CDR1 is DFQATT and CDR2 SNEGSKA (reference sequence). DNA for the CDR3: TGCAGTGCTAGTCACGGGAACACCGGGGAGCTGTTTTTT. Amino acids: CSASHGNTGELFF.

This chain links TRBV18 with TRBJ1-1, with 7 bases aligning to TRBD1. From germline, CDR1 is KGHSH and CDR2 LQKENI. CDR3 length: 14 amino acids. Trimming at V came to 5 bases and at J to 1 base, leaving 4 bases not matched to a gene. CDR3 sequence: CASSSRQGNTEAFF. CDR3 coding DNA: TGTGCCAGCTCATCCAGACAGGGGAACACTGAAGCTTTCTTT.

This chain uses TRBV7-9 with TRBJ2-7, with 7 nucleotides matching TRBD2. The ends lost 0 bases at V and 6 bases at J; junction bases unmatched: 8. The CDR3 runs 15 residues. Germline-derived CDR1 and CDR2 are SEHNR and FQNEAQ (reference sequence). CDR3 sequence (DNA): TGTGCCAGCAGCTTAGCTAGAGCGGGATTAGTCGAGCAGTACTTC. This sequence encodes CASSLARAGLVEQYF.

This chain links TRBV6-6 with TRBJ2-1; D gene uncertain. CDR3 length: 16 residues. V lost 5 bases and J lost 0, with 14 bases in between. Germline values: CDR1 MNHNY, CDR2 SVGAGI (reference sequence). The DNA of the CDR3 is TGTGCCAGCAGTCAACCCGCAACTCTCTCCTACAATGAGCAGTTCTTC. Protein: CASSQPATLSYNEQFF.

The gene calls are TRBV28 and TRBJ1-4; D not certain. Trimming cost V 10 bases and J 7 bases, with 22 bases left between them. Germline lookup yields CDR1 MDHEN and CDR2 SYDVKM. The CDR3 consists of 15 residues. CDR3 residues: CATSSSGRLGEKLFF. In DNA, the CDR3 is TGTGCCACTTCCTCTTCCGGGAGGCTTGGTGAAAAACTGTTTTTT.

This sequence joins TRBV13 and TRBJ2-1; 7 bases agree with TRBD2. CDR3 length equals 15 residues. V trimming: 5 bases; J trimming: 3 bases; junction bases outside the gene matches: 7. The V gene's germline CDR1 is PRHDT and CDR2 FYEKMQ (reference sequence). The CDR3 coding sequence is TGTGCCAGCAGCCTCGGACTAGGCCTCTACAATGAGCAGTTCTTC. Its protein is CASSLGLGLYNEQFF.

The genes are TRBV30 and TRBJ1-2; tentative D call: TRBD1 (6 bases). CDR3 length: 13 amino acids. Germline CDR1 reads GTSNPN; CDR2 reads SVGIG (reference sequence). The ends were cut back, 2 bases at V and 3 bases at J, with 10 bases in the middle. CDR3 nucleotide sequence: TGTGCCTGGAGTCCCAGGGGAGACTATGGCTACACCTTC. Amino acid sequence: CAWSPRGDYGYTF.

The V gene is TRBV7-9, the J gene TRBJ1-1, with D tentatively TRBD1 (6 bases). The CDR3 runs 17 residues. CDR1 is SEHNR, CDR2 FQNEAQ, per germline (reference sequence). V dropped 3 bases and J dropped 1 base, with 18 bases sitting between them. The DNA of the CDR3 is TGTGCCAGCAGCTTGCCCCTCTATGGGGGGGCGAACACTGAAGCTTTCTTT. This gives the protein CASSLPLYGGANTEAFF.

The V call is TRBV28, the J call TRBJ1-2, with 7 positions matching TRBD1. This CDR3 contains 15 residues. Germline V gives CDR1 MDHEN, CDR2 SYDVKM. The ends lost 5 bases at V and 2 bases at J; junction bases unmatched: 8. The CDR3 reads CASSHTQQGNYGYTF. CDR3 nucleotide sequence: TGTGCCAGCAGTCACACTCAACAGGGGAACTATGGCTACACCTTC.

V is TRBV28 and J is TRBJ2-1; the match to TRBD2 covers 8 bases. The CDR3 length is 14 residues. Germline V CDR1 and CDR2: MDHEN, SYDVKM. Germline trimming cut 6 bases from V and 4 bases from J; bases unmatched to any gene: 5. CDR3 bases: TGTGCCAGCAGAAGCGGGACTAGTTACAATGAGCAGTTCTTC. This sequence encodes CASRSGTSYNEQFF.

V is TRBV5-4 and J is TRBJ2-2, with a tentative D call TRBD2 (6 bases). V dropped 4 bases and J dropped 8 bases, with 15 bases sitting between them. The CDR3 is 14 amino acids. CDR1 SGHNT and CDR2 YYREEE come from the germline V gene (reference sequence). CDR3 in DNA: TGTGCCAGCAGCCACAGCGACCGGGGGGGGGAGCTGTTTTTT. It yields the protein CASSHSDRGGELFF.

The chain recombines TRBV19 with TRBJ1-2; tentative D call: TRBD1 (5 bases). The CDR3 runs 14 residues. V was clipped by 3 bases and J by 3 bases, with 11 bases between them. Germline V CDR1 and CDR2: LNHDA, SQIVND (reference sequence). The CDR3 DNA reads as TGTGCCAGTAGTATGGGGCAGGGCTACTATGGCTACACCTTC. Translation gives CASSMGQGYYGYTF. The variable domain in full, with the rest retrieved from reference TRBV19 and TRBJ1-2, is DGGITQSPKYLFRKEGQNVTLSCEQNLNHDAMYWYRQDPGQGLRLIYYSQIVNDFQKGDIAEGYSVSREKKESFPLTVTSAQKNPTAFYLCASSMGQGYYGYTFGSGTRLTVV.

The chain links TRBV19 to TRBJ2-2; no definite D call. This CDR3 contains 14 residues. With 7 bases removed from V and 1 base from J, the gap between germline ends came to 10 bases. Germline CDR1 LNHDA, CDR2 SQIVND (reference sequence). This chain's CDR3 is CASTPSVNTGELFF. The DNA of the CDR3 is TGTGCCAGTACGCCAAGCGTGAACACCGGGGAGCTGTTTTTT.

This chain links TRBV28 with TRBJ1-2; 10 nucleotides line up with TRBD1. Germline CDR1 MDHEN, CDR2 SYDVKM. With V trimmed by 5 bases and J by 8 bases, 8 bases remained unmatched. The CDR3 is made up of 14 amino acids. The CDR3 region is CASSLSGTGVGYTF. CDR3 nucleotide sequence: TGTGCCAGCAGTCTGTCTGGGACAGGGGTCGGCTACACCTTC.

V and J are TRBV28 and TRBJ2-7; tentative D call: TRBD2 (6 bases). The CDR3 covers 11 residues. V was pared by 8 bases and J by 1 base, with 6 bases between. CDR1 and CDR2 from the germline V gene are MDHEN and SYDVKM. In DNA form, the CDR3 reads TGTGCCAGCGGGGGGTCCTACGAGCAGTACTTC. Translated: CASGGSYEQYF. Full variable domain (remainder filled in from reference TRBV28 and TRBJ2-7): DVKVTQSSRYLVKRTGEKVFLECVQDMDHENMFWYRQDPGLGLRLIYFSYDVKMKEKGDIPEGYSVSREKKERFSLILESASTNQTSMYLCASGGSYEQYFGPGTRLTVT.

The chain uses TRBV5-1 and TRBJ1-3, with D unresolved. With 4 bases removed from V and 2 bases from J, the gap between germline ends came to 7 bases. Germline loops: CDR1 SGHRS, CDR2 YFSETQ. The CDR3 is 13 amino acids. The CDR3: CASSTGTGNTIYF. The CDR3 region has the DNA TGCGCCAGCAGCACGGGAACTGGAAACACCATATATTTT.

This rearrangement joins TRBV7-3 to TRBJ1-6; a weak D match, TRBD1 (6 bases). Trimming removed 6 bases at V and 3 bases at J, with 12 bases between. The germline gives CDR1 SGHTA, CDR2 FQGTGA. The CDR3 contains 15 residues. The CDR3 nucleotides read TGTGCCAGCAGAGAAACAGGGAGCTATAATTCACCCCTCCACTTT. This translates into CASRETGSYNSPLHF.

J is TRBJ1-5 and V is TRBV6-1; 8 bases match TRBD1. The length of the CDR3 is 16 residues. Germline-derived CDR1 and CDR2 are MNHNS and SASEGT. Trimming cost V 4 bases and J 2 bases; bases outside gene matches: 7. CDR3 bases: TGTGCCAGCAGTGGACTTCCGGGACAGGGCAATCAGCCCCAGCATTTT. It is translated as CASSGLPGQGNQPQHF.

This chain links TRBV5-1 with TRBJ1-1; 7 bases agree with TRBD1. The germline V gene encodes CDR1 SGHRS and CDR2 YFSETQ. V lost 0 bases and J lost 0; bases outside the gene matches: 5. The CDR3 consists of 16 residues. The CDR3 DNA follows: TGCGCCAGCAGCTTGGCACAGGGGAACATGAACACTGAAGCTTTCTTT. This sequence encodes CASSLAQGNMNTEAFF. Using reference TRBV5-1 and TRBJ1-1 for the parts outside the CDR3, the full variable domain is KAGVTQTPRYLIKTRGQQVTLSCSPISGHRSVSWYQQTPGQGLQFLFEYFSETQRNKGNFPGRFSGRQFSNSRSEMNVSTLELGDSALYLCASSLAQGNMNTEAFFGQGTRLTVV.

The chain carries TRBV5-6 and TRBJ1-2; D is uncertain. The CDR3 extends over 12 amino acids. Germline lookup yields CDR1 SGHDT and CDR2 YYEEEE. With 6 bases removed from V and 7 bases from J, the gap between germline ends came to 13 bases. The DNA of the CDR3 is TGTGCCAGCAACCCCCGGCGGGGTGGCTACACCTTC. It specifies CASNPRRGGYTF.

J is TRBJ2-3 and V is TRBV2; 8 bases align to TRBD1. The CDR3 consists of 15 residues. J lost 0 bases, V lost 6 bases, and 5 bases had no gene match. Looked up from germline, CDR1 is SNHLY and CDR2 is FYNNEI. Written as DNA, the CDR3 is TGTGCCAGCAGCCCCACAGGGGGGAGCACAGATACGCAGTATTTT. It is translated as CASSPTGGSTDTQYF.

This rearrangement joins TRBV6-5 to TRBJ2-2; D is perhaps TRBD2 (5 bases). V was clipped by 8 bases and J by 4 bases, with 11 bases between them. Germline values: CDR1 MNHEY, CDR2 SVGAGI. CDR3 length: 13 residues. CDR3: CASHPRGTGELFF. The DNA of the CDR3 is TGTGCCAGCCACCCCCGGGGCACCGGGGAGCTGTTTTTT.

The rearrangement uses TRBV7-2 and TRBJ1-5; D unresolved. There are 15 residues in the CDR3. Looked up from germline, CDR1 is SGHTA and CDR2 is FQGNSA. The germline V and J ends were trimmed by 1 base and 9 bases, with 16 bases remaining between them. CDR3 sequence: CASSLDRGMGWPQHF. The CDR3 DNA reads as TGTGCCAGCAGCTTAGATCGGGGTATGGGTTGGCCCCAGCATTTT.

The chain carries TRBV29-1 and TRBJ1-1; D is undetermined. This CDR3 has 13 residues. Germline lookup yields CDR1 SQVTM and CDR2 ANQGSEA. Trimming cost V 8 bases and J 4 bases, with 17 bases left between them. The CDR3 is CSPNGLPGTEAFF. CDR3 coding DNA: TGCAGCCCTAATGGACTCCCGGGCACTGAAGCTTTCTTT.

The V gene is TRBV27, the J gene TRBJ2-1; 7 bases are shared with TRBD1. Germline assignment: CDR1 MNHEY and CDR2 SMNVEV (reference sequence). V lost 3 bases, J lost 2 bases, and 10 bases stayed unmatched. The CDR3 contains 17 residues. CDR3: CASSFTATGEAYNEQFF. The CDR3 DNA sequence: TGTGCCAGCAGTTTCACGGCCACAGGGGAAGCCTACAATGAGCAGTTCTTC.

The gene calls are TRBV29-1 and TRBJ2-7; 7 positions match TRBD1. The germline gives CDR1 SQVTM, CDR2 ANQGSEA. The CDR3 loop spans 14 amino acids. V gave up 6 bases and J gave up 5 bases; unmatched junction bases: 13. The CDR3 loop reads CSVLPDRVRDEQYF. The CDR3 DNA reads as TGCAGCGTGCTACCTGACAGGGTAAGGGACGAGCAGTACTTC.

The chain employs TRBV7-9 and TRBJ2-7; no clear D. Trimming left V 1 base short and J 6 bases short, with 4 bases between. CDR3 length: 11 residues. Germline V gene sequence: CDR1 SEHNR, CDR2 FQNEAQ (reference sequence). CDR3: CASSLGVEQYF. CDR3 coding DNA: TGTGCCAGCAGCTTAGGAGTCGAGCAGTACTTC.

The gene calls are TRBV7-3 and TRBJ2-7, with D possibly matching TRBD1 (6 bases). The germline V gene encodes CDR1 SGHTA and CDR2 FQGTGA. The germline V and J ends were trimmed by 1 base and 7 bases, with 11 bases remaining between them. This CDR3 comprises 13 residues. In DNA, the CDR3 is TGTGCCAGCAGCTTAAGGAGAGGGGGAGAGCAGTACTTC. Translating gives CASSLRRGGEQYF. Using reference TRBV7-3 and TRBJ2-7 for the parts outside the CDR3, the full variable domain is GAGVSQTPSNKVTEKGKYVELRCDPISGHTALYWYRQSLGQGPEFLIYFQGTGAADDSGLPNDRFFAVRPEGSVSTLKIQRTERGDSAVYLCASSLRRGGEQYFGPGTRLTVT.

The chain has TRBV4-2 and TRBJ1-1; the match to TRBD1 covers 7 bases. After removal of 2 bases from V and 1 base from J, the junction contained 4 bases not matched to a gene. The CDR3 has 15 residues. Per germline, CDR1 LGHNA and CDR2 YNFKEQ. CDR3 amino acids: CASSQPGQRNTEAFF. CDR3 bases: TGTGCCAGCAGCCAACCGGGACAGAGGAACACTGAAGCTTTCTTT.